This passage covers 26 T cell receptor beta chains from one sample sequenced in a study of lymphopenia after photon versus proton radiotherapy. Assay used: immunoSEQ multiplex PCR; TCRdb lists only in-frame clones, some missing. Altogether fewer than 70,000 clones are present, around 87% being singletons, with the ten largest covering more than 10%. The source material was peripheral blood, sampled from a patient treated with proton-based radiotherapy. The receptors were sampled from an elderly man with esophageal cancer.

The rearrangement links TRBV5-6 to TRBJ2-3; 7 nucleotides align to TRBD2. Per the germline V gene, CDR1 is SGHDT and CDR2 is YYEEEE. V gave up 1 base and J gave up 6 bases; unmatched junction bases: 2. CDR3 length: 13 amino acids. The CDR3 spells CASSLLSGDTQYF. CDR3 sequence (DNA): TGTGCCAGCAGCTTGCTTAGCGGGGATACGCAGTATTTT. Together with reference TRBV5-6 and TRBJ2-3, the CDR3 gives the full variable domain: DAGVTQSPTHLIKTRGQQVTLRCSPKSGHDTVSWYQQALGQGPQFIFQYYEEEERQRGNFPDRFSGHQFPNYSSELNVNALLLGDSALYLCASSLLSGDTQYFGPGTRLTVL.

Only one count was recorded for this clone. The CDR3 DNA is TGTGCCAGCAGTCCCCCGGGCGCTTCTGGGGCCAACGTCCTGACTTTC. Translated: CASSPPGASGANVLTF. The chain is built from TRBV6-6 and TRBJ2-6; D is ambiguous. Germline V gene lookup returns CDR1 MNHNY and CDR2 SVGAGI (reference sequence). Trimming left V 5 bases short and J 1 base short, with 12 bases between. The CDR3 consists of 16 residues.

CDR3 bases: TGTGCCAGCAGGCAGGGACAGTCCTACAATGAGCAGTTCTTC. It translates to CASRQGQSYNEQFF. This rearrangement joins TRBV2 to TRBJ2-1; TRBD1 matches 7 bases. This CDR3 is built from 14 residues. Trimming at V came to 6 bases and at J to 1 base, leaving 3 bases not matched to a gene. Germline V CDR1 and CDR2: SNHLY, FYNNEI.

The genes are TRBV4-3 and TRBJ2-2; D is possibly TRBD2 (7 bases). With 1 base removed from V and 0 bases from J, the gap between germline ends came to 15 bases. From germline, CDR1 is LGHNA and CDR2 YSLEER. This CDR3 spans 18 amino acids. As DNA, the CDR3 is TGCGCCAGCAGCCAAGCGGGGGGCGGGGCCGCGAACACCGGGGAGCTGTTTTTT. It codes for CASSQAGGGAANTGELFF.

The rearrangement uses TRBV11-2 and TRBJ2-3; 11 bases match TRBD2. Germline CDR1 reads SGHAT; CDR2 reads FQNNGV. V trimming: 3 bases; J trimming: 1 base; junction bases outside the gene matches: 3. This CDR3 has 16 residues. The DNA of the CDR3 is TGTGCCAGCAGCTTTTGGGGACTAGCGGGCACAGATACGCAGTATTTT. Its protein product is CASSFWGLAGTDTQYF.

The CDR3 DNA reads TGTGCCAGCCTCGTACGACTGGAAAACATTCAGTACTTC. Protein product: CASLVRLENIQYF. This sequence joins TRBV6-1 and TRBJ2-4; D is unresolved. V gave up 8 bases and J gave up 5 bases, with 13 bases separating them. CDR1 is MNHNS, CDR2 SASEGT, per germline. The CDR3 spans 13 residues.

The DNA for the CDR3 is TGTGCCAGCAGCCCCGGACTAGCGGGGAGCTCCTACGAGCAGTACTTC. Translated: CASSPGLAGSSYEQYF. The chain has TRBV5-6 and TRBJ2-7, with 12 bases identical to TRBD2. CDR3 length equals 16 residues. Germline V gives CDR1 SGHDT, CDR2 YYEEEE. V gave up 4 bases and J gave up 0 bases; unmatched junction bases: 5.

This clone was detected once. The CDR3 DNA sequence: TGCGCCAGCAGCCAATTTGGCGAAGGAGCGAATGAAAAACTGTTTTTT. Translated: CASSQFGEGANEKLFF. The chain uses TRBV5-1 and TRBJ1-4; D remains unclear. Trimming removed 4 bases from V and 5 bases from J, with 18 bases in between. The CDR3 loop spans 16 amino acids. Germline V gene lookup returns CDR1 SGHRS and CDR2 YFSETQ.

The rearrangement links TRBV6-6 to TRBJ2-7; 10 bases line up with TRBD1. This CDR3 region has 15 residues. V was clipped by 3 bases and J by 7 bases; unmatched bases: 9. Looked up from germline, CDR1 is MNHNY and CDR2 is SVGAGI (reference sequence). The CDR3 DNA follows: TGTGCCAGCAGTTATAGTCGACAGGGGGCGCGTGAGCAGTACTTC. Translating it yields CASSYSRQGAREQYF.

The gene calls are TRBV5-1 and TRBJ2-2; 8 nucleotides agree with TRBD2. The germline CDR1 and CDR2 sequences are SGHRS and YFSETQ. With V trimmed by 0 bases and J by 6 bases, 7 bases remained unmatched. The CDR3 sequence is 16 residues long. CDR3 amino acids: CASSLAPSGQSGELFF. The CDR3 DNA reads as TGCGCCAGCAGCTTGGCTCCTAGCGGGCAATCCGGGGAGCTGTTTTTT.

V gene TRBV10-3 combines with J gene TRBJ1-2; D call uncertain. This CDR3 has 12 amino acids. V dropped 11 bases and J dropped 4 bases, with 14 bases sitting between them. The germline V gene has CDR1 ENHRY and CDR2 SYGVKD. The CDR3 loop reads CASTATGYGYTF. In DNA form, the CDR3 reads TGTGCCTCCACCGCAACGGGCTATGGCTACACCTTC.

Comment on this clone: Relative to the germline gene, one junction end is altered; a read error may explain this. The J gene is TRBJ1-2, the V gene TRBV25-1; tentative D call: TRBD1 (5 bases). The CDR3 has 12 amino acids. The V gene's germline CDR1 is MGHDK and CDR2 SYGVNS. This CDR3 is CASSEGVHGCTF. CDR3 nucleotide sequence: TGTGCCAGCAGTGAGGGGGTCCATGGCTGCACCTTC.

This clone was detected only once. The chain employs TRBV30 and TRBJ1-5; D call uncertain. From germline, CDR1 is GTSNPN and CDR2 SVGIG (reference sequence). This CDR3 is built from 19 residues. The V end lost 0 bases, the J end lost 2 bases, and 23 bases lay between the germline ends. CDR3 sequence: CAWSVGLEVLGVGNQPQHF. CDR3 coding DNA: TGTGCCTGGAGTGTCGGGCTGGAGGTTTTGGGTGTGGGCAATCAGCCCCAGCATTTT.

The rearrangement links TRBV2 to TRBJ2-7; the match to TRBD2 covers 13 bases. This CDR3 is 16 amino acids long. CDR1 SNHLY and CDR2 FYNNEI come from the germline V gene. V dropped 5 bases and J dropped 0; count of bases not matched to a gene: 4. The CDR3 loop reads CASSTTSGGPSYEQYF. CDR3 DNA: TGTGCCAGCAGTACGACTAGCGGGGGGCCCTCCTACGAGCAGTACTTC.

This rearrangement joins TRBV18 to TRBJ1-3, with a possible D match to TRBD1 (5 bases). Germline V gene sequence: CDR1 KGHSH, CDR2 LQKENI. The CDR3 is made up of 15 amino acids. Trimming removed 2 bases at V and 0 bases at J, with 8 bases between. The CDR3 region is CASSPGALSGNTIYF. Written as DNA, the CDR3 is TGTGCCAGCTCACCAGGGGCCCTCTCTGGAAACACCATATATTTT.

The chain carries TRBV4-1 and TRBJ1-1, with D hard to call. Germline assignment: CDR1 MGHRA and CDR2 YSYEKL. The CDR3 extends over 14 amino acids. V was trimmed by 1 base and J by 5 bases, leaving 11 bases between them. In nucleotides, the CDR3 is TGCGCCAGCAGCCAAGGAAGAGGGTATACTGAAGCTTTCTTT. It is translated as CASSQGRGYTEAFF.

This sequence joins TRBV5-6 and TRBJ1-3, with D uncertain. CDR1 and CDR2 from the germline V gene are SGHDT and YYEEEE. The CDR3 runs 16 residues. V gave up 3 bases and J gave up 2 bases, with 15 bases separating them. The CDR3 DNA is TGTGCCAGCAGCTCCCGGTCCTTTTGGGCTGGAAACACCATATATTTT. Protein sequence: CASSSRSFWAGNTIYF.

The chain combines TRBV7-2 with TRBJ2-7; the match to TRBD2 covers 9 bases. The V gene's germline CDR1 is SGHTA and CDR2 FQGNSA. The CDR3 loop spans 17 amino acids. With 5 bases clipped from V and 7 bases from J, the junction kept 18 bases outside the gene matches. CDR3 in DNA: TGTGCCAGCAGCCCAACTCGACTAGCGGTTCCCCCCCTGGAGCAGTACTTC. The encoded protein is CASSPTRLAVPPLEQYF.

The chain uses TRBV11-2 and TRBJ2-3; D is unclear. CDR1 and CDR2 (germline): SGHAT, FQNNGV. This CDR3 region has 13 residues. Between the trimmed V and J ends, which lost 4 bases and 4 bases, there was a span of 9 bases. CDR3 protein: CASSSQTPDTQYF. The CDR3 region has the DNA TGTGCCAGCAGCTCTCAGACGCCAGATACGCAGTATTTT.

This clone was counted between two and nine times. The V gene is TRBV7-2, the J gene TRBJ1-2; D call uncertain. CDR1 is SGHTA, CDR2 FQGNSA, per germline. This CDR3 spans 13 amino acids. Trimming shortened V by 1 base and J by 7 bases, and 10 bases separated the two germline ends. In DNA form, the CDR3 reads TGTGCCAGCAGCTTAGGATTTGGAGGTGGCTACACCTTC. This encodes CASSLGFGGGYTF.

The chain combines TRBV5-1 with TRBJ1-1; TRBD1 agrees at 9 bases. This CDR3 spans 17 amino acids. The junction had 11 bases not matched to a gene; V was cut back by 2 bases and J by 3 bases. Germline assignment: CDR1 SGHRS and CDR2 YFSETQ. The CDR3 loop reads CASSFSPGTGTHTEAFF. The CDR3 bases are TGCGCCAGCAGCTTTTCTCCCGGGACAGGGACGCACACTGAAGCTTTCTTT.

This clone showed up just once. This chain connects TRBV6-1 to TRBJ2-2, with TRBD1 as a possible D gene (6 bases). V dropped 3 bases and J dropped 4 bases, with 12 bases sitting between them. Germline loops: CDR1 MNHNS, CDR2 SASEGT. The CDR3 has 15 residues. The CDR3 DNA reads as TGTGCCAGCAGTGATACAGGGTGGAGCACCGGGGAGCTGTTTTTT. As protein: CASSDTGWSTGELFF.

The CDR3 sequence: CAAMQDGSSYEQYF. In nucleotides, the CDR3 is TGTGCCGCCATGCAGGACGGGAGCTCCTACGAGCAGTACTTC. The J gene is TRBJ2-7, the V gene TRBV10-3, with TRBD2 as a possible D gene (6 bases). Deletions cut 11 bases from V and 0 bases from J, with 17 bases between. The CDR3 is 14 amino acids. From germline, CDR1 is ENHRY and CDR2 SYGVKD.

This clone was observed a single time. The V call is TRBV1, the J call TRBJ1-1. TRBV1 is labeled a pseudogene. The length of the CDR3 is 13 residues. Here the CDR3 reads CTSSQRGDTEAFF. The CDR3 nucleotides read TGCACCAGCAGCCAACGAGGGGACACTGAAGCTTTCTTT.

The V and J genes are TRBV6-5 and TRBJ1-5; D is uncertain. V gave up 5 bases and J gave up 0 bases, with 11 bases separating them. There are 15 residues in the CDR3. Germline CDR1 reads MNHEY; CDR2 reads SVGAGI. This chain's CDR3 is CASSTAFLSNQPQHF. DNA of the CDR3: TGTGCCAGCAGTACCGCCTTTCTTAGCAATCAGCCCCAGCATTTT.

The V and J genes are TRBV5-4 and TRBJ2-6; 8 bases are a match to TRBD2. V trimming: 0 bases; J trimming: 9 bases; junction bases outside the gene matches: 5. The CDR3 is 15 residues long. Germline V gene data show CDR1 as SGHNT and CDR2 as YYREEE (reference sequence). DNA of the CDR3: TGTGCCAGCAGCTTGGAGCGGGGGTCAGGCAACGTCCTGACTTTC. Protein sequence: CASSLERGSGNVLTF. The whole variable domain, remainder taken from reference TRBV5-4 and TRBJ2-6, is ETGVTQSPTHLIKTRGQQVTLRCSSQSGHNTVSWYQQALGQGPQFIFQYYREEENGRGNFPPRFSGLQFPNYSSELNVNALELDDSALYLCASSLERGSGNVLTFGAGSRLTVL.